This TCR beta chain was profiled in a study of blood T cell repertoires in COVID-19 (TCRdb year 2020). Describing the broader study: The collaborator samples originated in the United States, Italy and Spain and spanned the acute and convalescent phases of COVID-19. The prospective study material was composed of cDNA or gDNA derived from T cells, B-cell-depleted T cells, or PBMCs. Deeply sampled blood TCRbeta repertoires from subjects exposed to, actively infected with, or recovered from COVID-19 were included in the dataset. The repertoires were made available in a free public database intended to serve as a resource for research on the immune response to SARS-CoV-2. The samples were drawn from two sources: the first 160 participants of the ongoing ImmuneRACE study, and some 1,300 subjects contributed by 6 global collaborators. Sample metadata almost always included a de-identified subject ID, COVID-19 status, age in years and sex. HLA class I and class II types, where available, came from metadata supplied by the sample provider rather than from assay-based typing. On the study overall, not on this receptor specifically: The quantity of clinical and demographic metadata differed by source and by participant and was supplied without curation.

Each collaborating institution followed its own protocols to collect whole blood in K2EDTA tubes. For TCRbeta analysis, collaborators shipped samples as frozen whole blood, isolated PBMCs, or DNA extracted from either of those sample types. A word on this clone: Its antigen has not been determined. Within one base of it there is no much larger clone, and no base qualities were kept.

The germline V gene (reference sequence) gives CDR1 as MNHEY and CDR2 as SMNVEV. Trimming removed 4 bases from V and 3 bases from J; the gene matches leave 9 bases unexplained. The CDR3 covers 15 residues, taking in both the cysteine and the phenylalanine. Only the CDR3 DNA stays, 45 bases, in frame from base 1. TCRbeta CDR3 regions were amplified from genomic DNA by means of the immunoSEQ Assay, a bias-controlled multiplex PCR. On the authors' methods: Nucleated cell counts per sample were estimated from amplification of reference gene primers within the assay. Sequence reads were collapsed and filtered to measure the absolute abundance of every unique TCRbeta CDR3 rearrangement. For each sample, productive Simpson clonality was calculated as the square root of Simpson's diversity index over productive rearrangements. Drawn from immuneACCESS, this table holds only the in-frame rearrangements with V and J called that TCRdb kept. Clones are partly lost; checked studies trace under half to an unresolved V gene and leave the rest unexplained. The V and J calls and clone size were taken over from that table, and D and trimming were inferred from the DNA. In all, the sample holds fewer than 250,000 clones, and 83% of those were seen once. Just over 2.5% of the sample rests with the top ten.

This TCR came from a woman in her 70s with active or convalescent COVID-19. The sample consisted of peripheral blood. The rearranged chain carries TRBV27 and TRBJ2-7; 7 central nucleotides agree with TRBD2. The nucleotide sequence reads as follows: TGTGCCAGCAGTTATGGGGGAGGGGTGGTCTACGAGCAGTACTTC. Its protein product is CASSYGGGVVYEQYF.